This T cell receptor beta chain was observed in a study of shared clonotypes between healthy human individuals. Study-wide findings and caveats: In four donors, around 4.8% of naive CD4 clonotypes appeared in common.

Of note for this clone: Its specificity is unknown.

Data came from immunoSEQ multiplex PCR; TCRdb stores just in-frame clones and leaves some out. The table records about 1.1 million clones, approximately 80% of them present only once. The CDR3 is 15 amino acids. Germline V lookup: CDR1 MNHEY, CDR2 SVGAGI. Trimming cost V 6 bases and J 4 bases; bases outside gene matches: 8. The gene calls are TRBV6-5 and TRBJ2-3, with 9 nucleotides matching TRBD1. This receptor was obtained from a man younger than 30 in good health. Some clones in this sample may be carry-over from other donors' samples. Sequences were obtained from memory CD4+ T cells from PBMCs. Subset noted: CD45RA-negative fraction. The CDR3 sequence: CASRNRGRVSDTQYF. CDR3 coding DNA: TGTGCCAGCAGGAACAGGGGGCGCGTGTCAGATACGCAGTATTTT.